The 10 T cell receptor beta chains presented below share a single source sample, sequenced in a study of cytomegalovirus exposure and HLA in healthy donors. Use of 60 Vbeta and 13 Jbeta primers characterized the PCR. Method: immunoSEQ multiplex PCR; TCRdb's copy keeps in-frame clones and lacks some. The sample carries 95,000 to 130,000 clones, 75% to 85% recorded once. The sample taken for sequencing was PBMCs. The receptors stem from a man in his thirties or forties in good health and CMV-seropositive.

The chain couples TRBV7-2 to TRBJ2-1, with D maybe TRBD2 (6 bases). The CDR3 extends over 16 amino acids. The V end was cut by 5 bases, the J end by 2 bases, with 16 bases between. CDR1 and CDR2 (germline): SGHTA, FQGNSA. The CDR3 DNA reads TGTGCCAGCAGCCCCCCCTTAGCGGTGACCTACAATGAGCAGTTCTTC. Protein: CASSPPLAVTYNEQFF.

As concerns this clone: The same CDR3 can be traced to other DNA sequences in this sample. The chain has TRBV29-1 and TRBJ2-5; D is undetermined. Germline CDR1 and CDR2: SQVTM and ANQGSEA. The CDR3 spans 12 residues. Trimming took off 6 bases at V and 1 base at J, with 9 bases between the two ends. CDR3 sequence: CSVGQFQETQYF. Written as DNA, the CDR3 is TGCAGCGTGGGCCAGTTCCAAGAGACCCAGTACTTC.

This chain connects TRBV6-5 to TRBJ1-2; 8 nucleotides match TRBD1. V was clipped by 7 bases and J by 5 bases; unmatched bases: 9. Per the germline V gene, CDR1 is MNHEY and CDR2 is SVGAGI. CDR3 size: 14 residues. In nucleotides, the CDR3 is TGTGCCAGCAAGGAGCAGGGGGCGAATTATGGCTACACCTTC. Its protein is CASKEQGANYGYTF.

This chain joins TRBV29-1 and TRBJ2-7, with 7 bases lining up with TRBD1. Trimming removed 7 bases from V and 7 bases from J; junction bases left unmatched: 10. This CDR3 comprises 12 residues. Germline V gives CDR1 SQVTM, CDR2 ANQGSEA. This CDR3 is CSADRESREQYF. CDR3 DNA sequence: TGCAGCGCAGACAGGGAATCTAGAGAGCAGTACTTC.

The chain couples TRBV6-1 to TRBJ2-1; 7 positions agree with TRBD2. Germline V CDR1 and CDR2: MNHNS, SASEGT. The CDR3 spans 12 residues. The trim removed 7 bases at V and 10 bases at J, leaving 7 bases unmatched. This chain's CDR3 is CASKASGSEQFF. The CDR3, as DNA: TGTGCCAGCAAGGCTAGCGGCTCAGAGCAGTTCTTC.

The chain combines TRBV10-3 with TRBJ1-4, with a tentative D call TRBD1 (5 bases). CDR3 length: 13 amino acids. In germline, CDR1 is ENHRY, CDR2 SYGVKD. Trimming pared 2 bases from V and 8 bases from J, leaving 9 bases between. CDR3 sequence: CAISETGREKLFF. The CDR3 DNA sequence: TGTGCCATCAGTGAGACAGGTCGGGAAAAACTGTTTTTT.

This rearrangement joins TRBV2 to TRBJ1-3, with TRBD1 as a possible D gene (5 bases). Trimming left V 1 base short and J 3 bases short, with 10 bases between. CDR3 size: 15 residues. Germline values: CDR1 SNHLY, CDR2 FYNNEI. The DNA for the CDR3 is TGTGCCAGCAGTGAAGTGGGGGGACTTGGAAACACCATATATTTT. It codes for CASSEVGGLGNTIYF.

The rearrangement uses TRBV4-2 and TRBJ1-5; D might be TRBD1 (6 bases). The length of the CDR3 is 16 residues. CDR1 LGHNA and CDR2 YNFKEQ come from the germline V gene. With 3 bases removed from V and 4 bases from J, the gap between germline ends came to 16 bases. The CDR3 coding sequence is TGTGCCAGCAGCCAGGCACTGGGTGGGACAAATCAGCCCCAGCATTTT. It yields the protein CASSQALGGTNQPQHF.

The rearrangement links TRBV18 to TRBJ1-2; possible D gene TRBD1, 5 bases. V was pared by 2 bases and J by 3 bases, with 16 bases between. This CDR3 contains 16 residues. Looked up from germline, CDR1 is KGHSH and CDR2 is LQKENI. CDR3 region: CASSPALQESYYGYTF. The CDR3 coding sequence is TGTGCCAGCTCACCAGCCCTACAGGAGTCCTACTATGGCTACACCTTC.

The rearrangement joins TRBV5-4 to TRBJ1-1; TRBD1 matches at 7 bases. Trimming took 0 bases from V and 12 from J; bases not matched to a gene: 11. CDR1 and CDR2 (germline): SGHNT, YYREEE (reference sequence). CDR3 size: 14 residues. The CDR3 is CASSLAEGGDWPFF. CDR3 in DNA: TGTGCCAGCAGCTTGGCGGAAGGGGGCGACTGGCCTTTCTTT.